The 2 T cell receptor beta chains presented below share a single source sample, sequenced in a study of blood T cells in healthy people across ages. The use of a sample-barcoded 5' primer and a J-beta primer mix characterized a second PCR of roughly 6 to 11 cycles. Via MiXCR, TCRdb re-called the 5' RACE reads, giving one row per CDR3 protein. The table shows just under 750,000 distinct CDR3 sequences, with approximately 22% occurring only once. Material for sequencing was blood. Receptors were obtained from a man in his 70s in good health.

The chain carries TRBV4-1 and TRBJ1-1; TRBD1 is a possible D gene (5 bases). The CDR3 contains 14 residues. V dropped 0 bases and J dropped 5 bases, with 10 bases sitting between them. Germline V gene data show CDR1 as MGHRA and CDR2 as YSYEKL. CDR3 loop: CASSQENRRTEAFF. CDR3 sequence (DNA): TGCGCCAGCAGCCAAGAGAACAGGAGGACTGAAGCTTTCTTT.

This chain connects TRBV6-5 to TRBJ2-7, with a tentative D call TRBD1 (6 bases). The V end lost 5 bases, the J end lost 4 bases, and 15 bases lay between the germline ends. This CDR3 is 14 amino acids long. CDR1 and CDR2 (germline): MNHEY, SVGAGI. CDR3: CASSQGTSPYEQYF. The CDR3, as DNA: TGTGCCAGCAGTCAAGGGACATCTCCTTACGAGCAGTACTTC.